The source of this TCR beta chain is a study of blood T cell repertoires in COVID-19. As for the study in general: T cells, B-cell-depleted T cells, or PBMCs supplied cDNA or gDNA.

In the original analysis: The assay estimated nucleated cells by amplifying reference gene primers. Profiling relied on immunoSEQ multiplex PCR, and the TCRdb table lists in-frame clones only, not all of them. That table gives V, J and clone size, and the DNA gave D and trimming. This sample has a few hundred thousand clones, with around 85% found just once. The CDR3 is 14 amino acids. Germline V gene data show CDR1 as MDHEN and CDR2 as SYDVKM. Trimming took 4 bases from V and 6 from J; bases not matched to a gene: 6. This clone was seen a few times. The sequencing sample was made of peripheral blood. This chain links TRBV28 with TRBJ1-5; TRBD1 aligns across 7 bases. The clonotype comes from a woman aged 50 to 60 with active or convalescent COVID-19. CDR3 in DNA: TGTGCCAGCAGTTGGCTGACAGGGAGTCAGCCCCAGCATTTT. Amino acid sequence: CASSWLTGSQPQHF.